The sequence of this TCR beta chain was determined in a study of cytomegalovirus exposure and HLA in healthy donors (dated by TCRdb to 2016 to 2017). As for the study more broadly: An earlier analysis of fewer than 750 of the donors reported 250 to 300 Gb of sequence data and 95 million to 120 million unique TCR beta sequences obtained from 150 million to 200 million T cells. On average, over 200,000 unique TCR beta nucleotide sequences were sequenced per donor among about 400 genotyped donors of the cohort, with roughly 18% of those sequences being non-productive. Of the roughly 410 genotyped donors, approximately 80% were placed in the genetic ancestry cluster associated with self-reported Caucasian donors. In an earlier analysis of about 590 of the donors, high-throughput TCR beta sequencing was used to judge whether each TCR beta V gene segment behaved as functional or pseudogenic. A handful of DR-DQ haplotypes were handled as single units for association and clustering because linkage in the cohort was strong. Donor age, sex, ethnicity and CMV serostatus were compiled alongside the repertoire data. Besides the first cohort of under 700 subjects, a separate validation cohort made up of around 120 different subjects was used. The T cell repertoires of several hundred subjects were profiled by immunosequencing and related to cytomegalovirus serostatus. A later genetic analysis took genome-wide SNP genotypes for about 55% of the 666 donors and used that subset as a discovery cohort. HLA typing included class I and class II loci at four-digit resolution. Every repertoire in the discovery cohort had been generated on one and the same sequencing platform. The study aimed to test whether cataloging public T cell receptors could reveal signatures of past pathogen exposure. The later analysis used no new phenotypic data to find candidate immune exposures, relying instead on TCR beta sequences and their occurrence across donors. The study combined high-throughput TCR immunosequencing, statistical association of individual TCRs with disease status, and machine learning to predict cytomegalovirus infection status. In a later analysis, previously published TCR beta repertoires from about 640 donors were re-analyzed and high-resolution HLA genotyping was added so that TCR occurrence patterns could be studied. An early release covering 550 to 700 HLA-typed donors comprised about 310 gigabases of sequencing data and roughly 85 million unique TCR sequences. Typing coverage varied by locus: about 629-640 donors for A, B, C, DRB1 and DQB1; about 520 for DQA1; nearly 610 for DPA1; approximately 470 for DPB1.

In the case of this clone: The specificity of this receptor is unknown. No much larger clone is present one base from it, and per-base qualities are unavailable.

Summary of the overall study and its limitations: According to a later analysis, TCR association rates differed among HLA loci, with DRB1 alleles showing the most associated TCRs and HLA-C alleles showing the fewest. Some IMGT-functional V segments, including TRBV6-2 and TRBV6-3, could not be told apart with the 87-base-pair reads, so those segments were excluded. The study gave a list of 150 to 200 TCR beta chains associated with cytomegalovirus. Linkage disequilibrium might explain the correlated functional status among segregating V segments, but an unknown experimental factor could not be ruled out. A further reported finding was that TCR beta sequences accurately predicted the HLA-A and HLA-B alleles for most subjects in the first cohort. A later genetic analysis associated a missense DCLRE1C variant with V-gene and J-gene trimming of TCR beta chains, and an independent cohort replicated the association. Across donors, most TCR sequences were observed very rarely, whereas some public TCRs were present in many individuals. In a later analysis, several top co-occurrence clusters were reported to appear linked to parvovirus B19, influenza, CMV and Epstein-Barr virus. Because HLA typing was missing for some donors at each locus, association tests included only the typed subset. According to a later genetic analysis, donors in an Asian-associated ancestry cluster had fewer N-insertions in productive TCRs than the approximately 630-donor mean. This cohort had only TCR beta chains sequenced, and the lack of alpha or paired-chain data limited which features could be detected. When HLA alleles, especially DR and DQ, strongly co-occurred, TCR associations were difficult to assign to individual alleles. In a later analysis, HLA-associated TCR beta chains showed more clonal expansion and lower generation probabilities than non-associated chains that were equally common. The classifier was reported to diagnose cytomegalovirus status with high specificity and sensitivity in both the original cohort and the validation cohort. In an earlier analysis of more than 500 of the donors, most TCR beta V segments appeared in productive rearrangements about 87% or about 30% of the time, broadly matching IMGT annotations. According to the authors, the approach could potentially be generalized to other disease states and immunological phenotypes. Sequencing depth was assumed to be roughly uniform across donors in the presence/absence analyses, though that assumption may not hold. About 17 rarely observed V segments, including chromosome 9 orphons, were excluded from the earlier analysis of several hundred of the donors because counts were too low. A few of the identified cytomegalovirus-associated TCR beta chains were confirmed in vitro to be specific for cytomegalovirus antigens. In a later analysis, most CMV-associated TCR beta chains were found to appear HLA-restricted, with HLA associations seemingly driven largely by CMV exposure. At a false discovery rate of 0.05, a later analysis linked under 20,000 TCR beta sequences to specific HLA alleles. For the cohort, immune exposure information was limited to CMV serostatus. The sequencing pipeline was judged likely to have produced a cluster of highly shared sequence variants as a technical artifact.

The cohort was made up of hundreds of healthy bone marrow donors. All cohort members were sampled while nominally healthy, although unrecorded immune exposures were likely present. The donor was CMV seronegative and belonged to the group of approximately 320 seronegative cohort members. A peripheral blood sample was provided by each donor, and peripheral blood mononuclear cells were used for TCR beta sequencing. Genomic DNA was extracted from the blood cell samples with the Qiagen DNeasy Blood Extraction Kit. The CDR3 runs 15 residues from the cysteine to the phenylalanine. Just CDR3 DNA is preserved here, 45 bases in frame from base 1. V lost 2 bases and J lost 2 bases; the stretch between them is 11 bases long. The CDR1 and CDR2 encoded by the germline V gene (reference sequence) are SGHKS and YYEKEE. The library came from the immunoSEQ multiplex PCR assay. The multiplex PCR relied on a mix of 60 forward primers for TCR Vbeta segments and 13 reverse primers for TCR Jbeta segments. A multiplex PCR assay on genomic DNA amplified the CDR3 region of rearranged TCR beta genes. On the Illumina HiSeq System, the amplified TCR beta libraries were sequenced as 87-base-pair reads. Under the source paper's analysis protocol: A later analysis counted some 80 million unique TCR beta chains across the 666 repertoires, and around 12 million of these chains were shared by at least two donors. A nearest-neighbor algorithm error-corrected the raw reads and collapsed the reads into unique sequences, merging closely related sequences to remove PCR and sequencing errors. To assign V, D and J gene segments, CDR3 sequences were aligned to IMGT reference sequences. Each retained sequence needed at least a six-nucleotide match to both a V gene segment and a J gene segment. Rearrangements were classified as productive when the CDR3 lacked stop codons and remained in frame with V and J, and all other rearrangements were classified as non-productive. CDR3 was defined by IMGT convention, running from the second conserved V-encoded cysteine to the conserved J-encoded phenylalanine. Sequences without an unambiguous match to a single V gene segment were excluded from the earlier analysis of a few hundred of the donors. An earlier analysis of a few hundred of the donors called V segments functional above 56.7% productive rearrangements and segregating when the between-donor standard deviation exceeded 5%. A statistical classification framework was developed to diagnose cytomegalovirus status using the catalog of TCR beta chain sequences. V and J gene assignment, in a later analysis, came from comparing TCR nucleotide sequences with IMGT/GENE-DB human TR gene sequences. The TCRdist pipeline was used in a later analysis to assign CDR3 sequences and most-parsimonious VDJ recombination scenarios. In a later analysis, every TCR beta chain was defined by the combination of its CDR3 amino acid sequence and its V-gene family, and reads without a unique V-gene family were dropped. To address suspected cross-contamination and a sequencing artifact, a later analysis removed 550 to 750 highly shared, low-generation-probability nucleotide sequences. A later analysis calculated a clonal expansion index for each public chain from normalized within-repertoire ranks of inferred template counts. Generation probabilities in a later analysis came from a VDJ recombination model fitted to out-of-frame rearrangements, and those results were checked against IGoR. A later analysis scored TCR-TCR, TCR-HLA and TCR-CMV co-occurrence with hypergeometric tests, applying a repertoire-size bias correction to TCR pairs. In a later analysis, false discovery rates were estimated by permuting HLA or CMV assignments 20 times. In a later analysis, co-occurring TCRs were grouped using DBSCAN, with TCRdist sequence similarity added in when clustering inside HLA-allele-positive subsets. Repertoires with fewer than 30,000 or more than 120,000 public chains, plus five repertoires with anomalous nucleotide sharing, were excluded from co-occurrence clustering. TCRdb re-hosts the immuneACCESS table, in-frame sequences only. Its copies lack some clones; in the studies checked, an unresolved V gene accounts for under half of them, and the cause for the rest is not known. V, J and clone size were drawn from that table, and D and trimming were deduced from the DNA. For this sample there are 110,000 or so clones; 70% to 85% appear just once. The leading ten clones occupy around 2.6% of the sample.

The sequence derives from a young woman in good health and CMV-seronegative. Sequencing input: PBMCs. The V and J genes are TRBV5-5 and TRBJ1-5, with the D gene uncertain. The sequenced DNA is TGTGCCAGCAGCTTTTCGGTCGGAGGCAATCAGCCCCAGCATTTT. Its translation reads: CASSFSVGGNQPQHF.